This T cell receptor (beta chain) comes out of a study of CD8+ T cells in alopecia areata. On the study more broadly: For 6 to 18 months, tofacitinib was taken, and 6 months off drug followed. General observations from the study: Affected lesional scalp, above all in alopecia totalis/universalis, was more clonal than normal scalp. Patients shared TCRs less clearly than mice did, possibly for HLA-related reasons.

It was from alopecia areata patients that lesional scalp punch biopsies and peripheral blood were collected. After isolation, RNA underwent reverse transcription to generate cDNA as the sequencing template. Measured with immunoSEQ multiplex PCR; TCRdb has only the in-frame clones, and not every one. The sample yields almost 250,000 clones, about 68% seen once. Comment on this clone: What it binds is unknown.

This CDR3 has 14 residues. The germline V and J ends were trimmed by 0 bases and 4 bases, with 9 bases remaining between them. Germline CDR1 reads MNHEY; CDR2 reads SVGAGI. Material: CD4+ T cells sorted from blood, obtained at week 0. The clonotype was recovered from a human donor with alopecia areata. The chain has TRBV6-5 and TRBJ2-5; no clear D. In DNA form, the CDR3 reads TGTGCCAGCAGTTACTCAAACCTCGGAGAGACCCAGTACTTC. It translates to CASSYSNLGETQYF.